The 23 T cell receptor beta chains below come from one sample, sequenced in a study of tumor-infiltrating lymphocytes in oesophageal squamous cell carcinoma. TCRdb used MiXCR to reprocess the PCR reads, holding one entry per CDR3 protein. The sample carries roughly 16,000 distinct CDR3 sequences, less than 50% recorded once. Sequencing was carried out using normal esophageal tissue next to the tumor. The receptors derive from a female donor with esophageal squamous cell carcinoma.

This clonotype was observed at least ten times. The rearrangement uses TRBV11-2 and TRBJ2-7, with 7 bases that match TRBD2. With 5 bases clipped from V and 2 bases from J, the junction kept 6 bases outside the gene matches. This CDR3 region has 14 residues. Germline lookup yields CDR1 SGHAT and CDR2 FQNNGV. CDR3 in DNA: TGTGCCAGCAGCGTAAGGACTAGTACCTACGAGCAGTACTTC. Translation: CASSVRTSTYEQYF.

The sample holds one count of this clonotype. Without the conserved terminal phenylalanine or tryptophan, this CDR3 likely stems from a read error. The DNA is omitted, as the CDR3 cannot be located on it reliably, and the CDR3 follows TCRdb's listing. V is TRBV10-1 and J is TRBJ2-6. The CDR3 sequence runs 8 residues, both termini included. Germline V gene sequence: CDR1 WNHNN, CDR2 SYGVQD (reference sequence). CDR3 residues: CASSEQVM.

By sample fraction, this clonotype is medium-sized. This sequence joins TRBV12-3 or TRBV12-4 and TRBJ2-1, with D unclear. Trimming removed 7 bases at V and 7 bases at J, with 8 bases between. This CDR3 has 11 amino acids. The DNA for the CDR3 is TGTGCCAGCAAAACGGGTAATGAGCAGTTCTTC. It translates to CASKTGNEQFF.

In its sample, this clonotype was seen many times. The chain couples TRBV28 to TRBJ2-1, with D maybe TRBD1 (5 bases). Trimming removed 6 bases at V and 9 bases at J, with 21 bases between. The CDR3 is 15 residues long. The germline V gene encodes CDR1 MDHEN and CDR2 SYDVKM. The CDR3 reads CASRGRSAGEREQFF. DNA for the CDR3: TGTGCCAGCAGGGGGCGCTCGGCTGGTGAACGTGAGCAGTTCTTC.

This clonotype has at least ten counts. One base away lies a much larger clone, so this may be a sequencing read error. This chain links TRBV7-3 with TRBJ2-1; the match to TRBD2 covers 9 bases. The end of the DNA is better explained by TRBJ2-7, so the J call may be wrong. Per the germline V gene, CDR1 is SGHTA and CDR2 is FQGTGA. CDR3 length: 17 residues. The CDR3 sequence is CASSLAGGPISYNEQYF. Here the CDR3 DNA reads TGTGCCAGCAGCTTAGCGGGGGGGCCTATTTCCTACAATGAGCAGTACTTC.

This chain uses TRBV7-3 with TRBJ2-5; 10 nucleotides line up with TRBD2. Germline lookup yields CDR1 SGHTA and CDR2 FQGTGA. The CDR3 contains 14 residues. V lost 6 bases to trimming and J lost 7 bases; unmatched junction nucleotides: 8. DNA for the CDR3: TGTGCCAGCAGTTCCAGCGGGGGGGCTGGGACCCAGTACTTC. This codes for CASSSSGGAGTQYF.

This chain connects TRBV10-1 to TRBJ2-1; 14 bases map to TRBD2. The DNA end favors TRBJ2-7, so the J call may be wrong. The CDR3 extends over 15 amino acids. Germline CDR1 and CDR2: WNHNN and SYGVQD (reference sequence). The CDR3 region is CASSESGLAGEEQYF. The CDR3 region has the DNA TGCGCCAGCAGTGAGTCGGGACTAGCGGGAGAAGAGCAGTACTTC.

The chain carries TRBV28 and TRBJ2-2; 7 bases match TRBD1. The CDR3 totals 10 residues. V shed 8 bases, J shed 10 bases, and the junction held 1 base outside the gene matches. CDR1 is MDHEN, CDR2 SYDVKM, per germline. CDR3 sequence reads: CASGQAELFF. CDR3 bases: TGTGCCAGCGGACAGGCGGAGCTGTTTTTT.

There are many counts of this clonotype. This chain connects TRBV27 to TRBJ2-6; TRBD1 aligns across 8 bases. Trimming took 2 bases from V and 5 from J; bases not matched to a gene: 8. This CDR3 comprises 17 residues. Germline CDR1 is MNHEY and CDR2 is SMNVEV (reference sequence). CDR3 nucleotides: TGTGCCAGCAGTTTAGGGGGCGGGACAGGAAGGGCCAACGTCCTGACTTTC. It codes for CASSLGGGTGRANVLTF.

This clonotype was seen once. This sequence joins TRBV6-6 and TRBJ2-3, with D possibly matching TRBD2 (6 bases). The CDR3 loop spans 13 amino acids. Germline values: CDR1 MNHNY, CDR2 SVGAGI (reference sequence). V was pared by 6 bases and J by 0 bases, with 7 bases between. CDR3 sequence (DNA): TGTGCCAGCAGCCGGGGGAGCACAGATACGCAGTATTTT. Its protein product is CASSRGSTDTQYF.

Ten or more counts support this clonotype. V is TRBV12-3 or TRBV12-4 and J is TRBJ1-2; D remains unclear. The CDR3 is made up of 13 amino acids. Trimming removed 3 bases at V and 8 bases at J, with 13 bases between. The CDR3 bases are TGTGCCAGCAGTTTTCCGGCGCAGACAGGCTACACCTTC. This translates into CASSFPAQTGYTF.

The V call is TRBV7-8, the J call TRBJ2-5; the D is unclear. CDR1 is SGHVS, CDR2 FQNEAQ, per germline. V lost 4 bases to trimming and J lost 11 bases, with 32 bases between them. CDR3 size: 18 residues. The CDR3 sequence: CASSSRKKINGSYNEQYF. CDR3 sequence (DNA): TGTGCCAGCAGCTCCCGAAAAAAGATAAATGGTTCCTACAATGAGCAGTACTTC. The full variable domain, its missing parts supplied by reference TRBV7-8 and TRBJ2-5, is GAGVSQSPRYKVAKRGQDVALRCDPISGHVSLFWYQQALGQGPEFLTYFQNEAQLDKSGLPSDRFFAERPEGSVSTLKIQRTQQEDSAVYLCASSSRKKINGSYNEQYFGPGTRLLVL.

The chain recombines TRBV7-4 with TRBJ2-5; 10 nucleotides agree with TRBD1. The end of the DNA fits TRBJ2-3 better, so the J call may be wrong. This CDR3 has 15 amino acids. Germline CDR1 reads SGHVT; CDR2 reads SQSDAQ. CDR3 in amino acids: CASSLRQGATDTQYF. The CDR3 DNA reads as TGTGCCAGCAGCCTGCGACAGGGGGCCACAGATACGCAGTATTTT.

This clonotype is labeled medium-sized. For the CDR3, the DNA is TGTGCCAGCAGCCGAGTAAGGAGCGGGACTTTTGTCTCTGGGGCCAACGTCCTGACTTTC. The encoded protein is CASSRVRSGTFVSGANVLTF. V usage is TRBV7-2 and J usage is TRBJ2-6; the match to TRBD2 covers 7 bases. CDR1 and CDR2 from the germline V gene are SGHTA and FQGNSA. V shed 5 bases, J shed 0 bases, and the junction held 16 bases outside the gene matches. This CDR3 has 20 amino acids.

This clonotype was detected many times. This chain links TRBV28 with TRBJ2-1, with TRBD1 matching 8 bases. The J call may be wrong; the DNA end is better matched by TRBJ2-7. Per germline, CDR1 MDHEN and CDR2 SYDVKM. The CDR3 covers 14 residues. CDR3 in amino acids: CASSVTGAPYEQYF. The CDR3 DNA sequence: TGTGCCAGCAGTGTGACAGGGGCCCCCTACGAGCAGTACTTC.

The chain carries TRBV7-9 and TRBJ2-7, with TRBD2 as a possible D gene (5 bases). This CDR3 is 15 amino acids long. Deletions cut 1 base from V and 3 bases from J, with 13 bases between. Germline V lookup: CDR1 SEHNR, CDR2 FQNEAQ (reference sequence). The CDR3 spells CASSLGYGRNYEQYF. The CDR3 DNA follows: TGTGCCAGCAGCTTAGGTTATGGGAGAAACTACGAGCAGTACTTC.

This clonotype was picked up a small number of times. The V gene is TRBV7-2, the J gene TRBJ2-6, with D perhaps matching TRBD2 (5 bases). The V end was cut by 3 bases, the J end by 0 bases, with 9 bases between. The germline gives CDR1 SGHTA, CDR2 FQGNSA. The CDR3 contains 16 residues. The CDR3 sequence is CASSFGVSSGANVLTF. The CDR3 nucleotides are TGTGCCAGCAGCTTCGGGGTTAGCTCTGGGGCCAACGTCCTGACTTTC. The complete variable domain, with remaining parts taken from reference TRBV7-2 and TRBJ2-6, reads GAGVSQSPSNKVTEKGKDVELRCDPISGHTALYWYRQSLGQGLEFLIYFQGNSAPDKSGLPSDRFSAERTGGSVSTLTIQRTQQEDSAVYLCASSFGVSSGANVLTFGAGSRLTVL.

The V call is TRBV5-1, the J call TRBJ2-1; 8 nucleotides line up with TRBD2. The CDR3 spans 15 residues. Germline V gives CDR1 SGHRS, CDR2 YFSETQ. V lost 0 bases, J lost 2 bases, and 1 base stayed unmatched. CDR3 in DNA: TGCGCCAGCAGCTTGGGGACTAGCACCTACAATGAGCAGTTCTTC. It encodes CASSLGTSTYNEQFF.

V is TRBV6-6 and J is TRBJ1-1, with 7 bases identical to TRBD1. The CDR3 consists of 16 residues. Per germline, CDR1 MNHNY and CDR2 SVGAGI (reference sequence). V dropped 2 bases and J dropped 0; count of bases not matched to a gene: 6. In nucleotides, the CDR3 is TGTGCCAGCAGTTACAGTTCAGGGGGTTTGAACACTGAAGCTTTCTTT. Translating it yields CASSYSSGGLNTEAFF.

The V and J genes are TRBV2 and TRBJ2-1, with 11 bases fitting TRBD2. Per the germline V gene, CDR1 is SNHLY and CDR2 is FYNNEI. CDR3 length equals 16 residues. V trimming: 7 bases; J trimming: 5 bases; junction bases outside the gene matches: 10. CDR3 nucleotides: TGTGCCAGCAAAGGCCTACTAGCGGGGGTCGACAATGAGCAGTTCTTC. Translated: CASKGLLAGVDNEQFF.

The V call is TRBV7-6, the J call TRBJ1-3; D not certain. Germline lookup yields CDR1 SGHVS and CDR2 FNYEAQ. This CDR3 has 16 residues. V was pared by 2 bases and J by 2 bases, with 13 bases between. CDR3 sequence: CASSLFSPETGNTIYF. CDR3 bases: TGTGCCAGCAGCTTATTCTCTCCTGAAACTGGAAACACCATATATTTT.

This chain connects TRBV11-2 to TRBJ2-5, with TRBD2 matching over 8 bases. Germline V gene data show CDR1 as SGHAT and CDR2 as FQNNGV. CDR3 length: 16 residues. After removal of 4 bases from V and 4 bases from J, the junction contained 11 bases not matched to a gene. This CDR3 reads CASSSDWSGGPETQYF. DNA for the CDR3: TGTGCCAGCAGCTCCGATTGGAGCGGGGGTCCAGAGACCCAGTACTTC.

This clonotype was found many times. The chain carries TRBV18 and TRBJ1-5; D gene uncertain. The CDR3 contains 16 residues. Deletions cut 0 bases from V and 4 bases from J, with 13 bases between. Germline lookup yields CDR1 KGHSH and CDR2 LQKENI. The CDR3 loop reads CASSPPNQVGNQPQHF. CDR3 nucleotides: TGTGCCAGCTCACCACCGAATCAGGTGGGGAATCAGCCCCAGCATTTT.